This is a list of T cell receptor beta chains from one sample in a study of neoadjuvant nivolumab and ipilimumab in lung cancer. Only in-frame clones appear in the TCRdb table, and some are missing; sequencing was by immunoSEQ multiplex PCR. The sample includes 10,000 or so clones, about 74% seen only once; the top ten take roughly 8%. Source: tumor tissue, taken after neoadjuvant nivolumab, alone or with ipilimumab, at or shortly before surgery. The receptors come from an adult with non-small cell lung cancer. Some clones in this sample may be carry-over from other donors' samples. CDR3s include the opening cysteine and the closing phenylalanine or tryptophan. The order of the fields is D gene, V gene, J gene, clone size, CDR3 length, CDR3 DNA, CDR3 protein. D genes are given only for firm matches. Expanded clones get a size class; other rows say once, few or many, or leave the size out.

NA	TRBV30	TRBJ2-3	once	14	TGTGCCTGGAGTGTGGGGGGAACAAGGAACACGCAGTATTTT	CAWSVGGTRNTQYF
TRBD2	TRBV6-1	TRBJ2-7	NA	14	TGTGCCAGCAGGGGTGCACTAGCGGGGTACGAGCAGTACTTC	CASRGALAGYEQYF
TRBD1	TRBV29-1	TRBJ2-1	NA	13	TGCAGCTTTAACCCGGGACAGGGGGATGAGCAGTTCTTC	CSFNPGQGDEQFF
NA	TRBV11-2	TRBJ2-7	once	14	TGTGCCAGCAGCTTGGGGGCAGGCTCCTACGAGCAGTACTTC	CASSLGAGSYEQYF
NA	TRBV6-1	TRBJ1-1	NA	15	TGTGCCAGCAGAGTCCGAGGCGCTCAGAACACTGAAGCTTTCTTT	CASRVRGAQNTEAFF
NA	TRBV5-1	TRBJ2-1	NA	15	TGCGCCAGCAGCTTGCCTACACCGGCAACGAATGAGCAGTTCTTC	CASSLPTPATNEQFF
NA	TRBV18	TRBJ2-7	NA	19	TGTGCCAGCTCACCACTTTGGGGCTCGGGCAGGGCGAGCTCCTACGAGCAGTACTTC	CASSPLWGSGRASSYEQYF
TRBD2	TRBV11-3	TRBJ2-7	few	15	TGTGCCAGCAGCGAACGAGCGGGAGCTCTCTCCGAGCAGTACTTC	CASSERAGALSEQYF
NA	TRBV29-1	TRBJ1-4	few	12	TGCAGCGTTCTGGTCCCTGGGGAAAAACTGTTTTTT	CSVLVPGEKLFF
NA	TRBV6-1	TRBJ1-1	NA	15	TGTGCCAGCAGTGAATTCGAAGTCTTGAACACTGAAGCTTTCTTT	CASSEFEVLNTEAFF
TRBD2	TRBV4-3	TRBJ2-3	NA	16	TGCGCCAGCAGCCAAGTGTATGAGACTAGCGGGGGTACGCAGTATTTT	CASSQVYETSGGTQYF
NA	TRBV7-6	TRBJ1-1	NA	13	TGTGCCAGCAGCGCCCAACCCAACACTGAAGCTTTCTTT	CASSAQPNTEAFF